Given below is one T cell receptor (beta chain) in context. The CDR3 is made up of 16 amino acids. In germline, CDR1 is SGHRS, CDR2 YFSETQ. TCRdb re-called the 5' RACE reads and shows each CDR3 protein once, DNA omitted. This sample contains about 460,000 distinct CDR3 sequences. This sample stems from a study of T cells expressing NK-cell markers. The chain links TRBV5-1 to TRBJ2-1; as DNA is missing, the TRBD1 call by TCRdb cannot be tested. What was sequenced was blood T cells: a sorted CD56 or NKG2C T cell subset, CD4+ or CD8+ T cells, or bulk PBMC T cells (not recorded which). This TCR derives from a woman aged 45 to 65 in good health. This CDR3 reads CASSLGDRGRTNEQFF.